The T cell receptor (beta chain) described here comes from a study of cytomegalovirus exposure and HLA in healthy donors. The CDR3 sequence is 16 residues long. The germline V gene has CDR1 LNHNV and CDR2 YYDKDF (reference sequence). The V gene lost 8 bases and the J gene lost 1 base, with 19 bases spanning the gap. Primers for the PCR totalled 60 Vbeta and 13 Jbeta. TCRdb's copy holds only in-frame clones and misses some; the assay was immunoSEQ multiplex PCR. The sample shows hundreds of thousands of clones, about 89% of them seen only once. Study-level points and caveats: Confirmation was obtained in vitro that a few CMV-associated chains are specific for CMV antigens. In a later analysis, V- and J-gene trimming of beta chains associated with a DCLRE1C missense variant, replicated independently. Researchers counted roughly 160 TCR beta chains as cytomegalovirus-associated.

This clone was seen only once. The antigen is unknown. This sequence joins TRBV15 and TRBJ2-3, with D maybe TRBD2 (7 bases). Sequences were obtained from PBMCs. The receptor comes from a woman under 30 in good health and CMV-seronegative. The CDR3 DNA reads TGTGCCACCGGGAAAGGGAGGGGGGTTGGCACAGATACGCAGTATTTT. It translates to CATGKGRGVGTDTQYF.